What follows is one T cell receptor beta chain and its context. The CDR3 contains 15 residues. The V gene's germline CDR1 is ENHRY and CDR2 SYGVKD. The J segment lost 4 bases and the V segment lost 3 bases, leaving 6 bases of the junction unmatched. The source of the sample is a study of low-dose radiotherapy and immunotherapy resistance in tumors. On the study more broadly: Patients were treated with intravenous nivolumab at 240 mg every two weeks and were also dosed with ipilimumab at 1 mg/kg every six weeks.

The therapy administered to donors comprised nivolumab, ipilimumab, aspirin, low-dose cyclophosphamide and low-dose radiotherapy. Tumors of eligible patients were advanced, solid and lacking tumor-infiltrating lymphocytes. Primers used for first-strand cDNA, a TRAV- and TRBV-specific set, covered both alpha and beta chains. Both a constant-region primer and a V-primer adapter served to amplify TCRs across around 20 PCR cycles. Using its own MiXCR run on the reads, TCRdb lists one record per CDR3 protein. Of about 12,000 distinct CDR3 sequences listed, roughly 71% were seen once; the top ten hold 3.4%.

V usage is TRBV10-3 and J usage is TRBJ2-1, with 7 bases identical to TRBD2. The receptor comes from a human donor with advanced metastatic prostate, ovarian, gallbladder or colorectal cancer (not recorded which). This table probably holds off-target reads from a library built for another chain. CDR3 residues: CAISESSGKYNEQFF. CDR3 bases: TGTGCCATCAGTGAATCTAGCGGAAAATACAATGAGCAGTTCTTC.